This T cell receptor beta chain appears in the sequencing data of a study of OX40 agonist ivuxolimab in advanced cancers. The CDR3 is 14 residues long. The germline gives CDR1 SGHRS, CDR2 YFSETQ. V lost 0 bases, J lost 2 bases, and 8 bases lay in between. Worth noting for this clone: Other DNA sequences from this sample encode an identical CDR3 as well.

TCRdb's copy holds only in-frame clones and misses some; the assay was immunoSEQ multiplex PCR. The repertoire includes some 64,000 clones, around four fifths of them detected once, and about 9.1% sits in the top ten. The origin of this receptor is an adult with an advanced solid tumor such as melanoma, head and neck, liver or kidney cancer. The chain employs TRBV5-1 and TRBJ2-5, with no clear D. The sequenced sample was CD4+ or CD8+ T cells sorted from blood, obtained in a trial of the OX40 agonist ivuxolimab. The CDR3 nucleotides read TGCGCCAGCAGCTTGGAGGGCCCACAAGAGACCCAGTACTTC. Residues: CASSLEGPQETQYF.